Each of the 10 T cell receptor beta chains below was sequenced from the same sample in a study of long-term antiretroviral therapy in people with HIV. Survey level was the resolution at which the v3.0 immunoSEQ assay ran. The protocol was immunoSEQ multiplex PCR, while the TCRdb copy is restricted to in-frame clones and leaves out a portion. The table records tens of thousands of clones, roughly 84% of them present only once. Sequenced here: unsorted PBMCs, sampled 0.4 years after starting antiretroviral therapy. These receptors came from a man aged 18 to 30 with HIV.

This chain links TRBV15 with TRBJ1-3; D ambiguous. Trimming removed 2 bases from V and 0 bases from J, with 8 bases in between. The CDR3 is made up of 15 amino acids. Germline V lookup: CDR1 LNHNV, CDR2 YYDKDF (reference sequence). The CDR3 nucleotides are TGTGCCACCAGCAGAAGTTTAAACTCTGGAAACACCATATATTTT. This gives the protein CATSRSLNSGNTIYF.

The chain recombines TRBV19 with TRBJ2-7; perhaps D is TRBD1 or TRBD2 (5 bases each). V was pared by 3 bases and J by 5 bases, with 11 bases between. The CDR3 totals 13 residues. Germline CDR1 is LNHDA and CDR2 is SQIVND (reference sequence). The CDR3 nucleotides read TGTGCCAGTAGTATGGGGGTGGGTAACGAGCAGTACTTC. This translates into CASSMGVGNEQYF.

The sample holds a few counts of this clone. The CDR3 region is CASSLPQTGGPDGYTF. In DNA form, the CDR3 reads TGTGCCAGCAGCTTACCCCAGACAGGGGGACCGGATGGCTACACCTTC. This chain links TRBV7-9 with TRBJ1-2, with 9 bases identical to TRBD1. The J segment lost 6 bases and the V segment lost 2 bases, leaving 10 bases of the junction unmatched. The CDR3 is 16 amino acids. CDR1 and CDR2 from the germline V gene are SEHNR and FQNEAQ (reference sequence).

There are a few counts of this clone. This rearrangement joins TRBV6-1 to TRBJ2-2, with TRBD1 matching over 9 bases. Germline V lookup: CDR1 MNHNS, CDR2 SASEGT. The trim removed 3 bases at V and 0 bases at J, leaving 14 bases unmatched. CDR3 length: 20 amino acids. The CDR3 sequence is CASSDILDRGAGPNTGELFF. The DNA of the CDR3 is TGTGCCAGCAGTGATATTTTGGACAGGGGTGCGGGACCGAACACCGGGGAGCTGTTTTTT.

The chain has TRBV19 and TRBJ2-1; tentatively, D is TRBD1 or TRBD2 (5 bases each). Per the germline V gene, CDR1 is LNHDA and CDR2 is SQIVND (reference sequence). The V and J ends lost 11 bases and 8 bases respectively, with 16 bases between them. The CDR3 runs 12 residues. Written as DNA, the CDR3 is TGTGCCTCCGGGGACCCCCCGGATGAGCAGTTCTTC. As protein: CASGDPPDEQFF.

This chain connects TRBV6-5 to TRBJ1-2; D not resolved. Germline V gene lookup returns CDR1 MNHEY and CDR2 SVGAGI. The CDR3 loop spans 15 amino acids. Trimming removed 0 bases at V and 7 bases at J, with 15 bases between. The CDR3 DNA sequence: TGTGCCAGCAGTTACTCAATCGAGAAGATCGGTGGCTACACCTTC. Its translation: CASSYSIEKIGGYTF.

The V gene is TRBV10-3, the J gene TRBJ2-1; D unclear. V lost 0 bases and J 4 bases, leaving 4 bases between the germline ends. The CDR3 length is 13 residues. Germline V CDR1 and CDR2: ENHRY, SYGVKD. The DNA of the CDR3 is TGTGCCATCAGTGAGTCCCCGTACAATGAGCAGTTCTTC. It codes for CAISESPYNEQFF.

This chain connects TRBV5-4 to TRBJ2-3; D is perhaps TRBD1 (6 bases). The length of the CDR3 is 11 residues. With 10 bases removed from V and 5 bases from J, the gap between germline ends came to 11 bases. CDR1 is SGHNT, CDR2 YYREEE, per germline (reference sequence). CDR3 residues: CAYRAGDTQYF. As DNA, the CDR3 is TGTGCCTACAGGGCCGGAGATACGCAGTATTTT.

This chain uses TRBV19 with TRBJ1-5, with TRBD1 as a possible D gene (5 bases). CDR1 is LNHDA, CDR2 SQIVND, per germline (reference sequence). V was pared by 7 bases and J by 6 bases, with 13 bases between. CDR3 length: 13 amino acids. Here the CDR3 DNA reads TGTGCCAGTAACCGGGAGGGGAGTCAGCCCCAGCATTTT. Its translation is CASNREGSQPQHF. Based on the CDR3 plus reference TRBV19 and TRBJ1-5, the full variable domain is DGGITQSPKYLFRKEGQNVTLSCEQNLNHDAMYWYRQDPGQGLRLIYYSQIVNDFQKGDIAEGYSVSREKKESFPLTVTSAQKNPTAFYLCASNREGSQPQHFGDGTRLSIL.

The chain combines TRBV18 with TRBJ2-7; TRBD2 agrees at 14 bases. V trimming: 0 bases; J trimming: 0 bases; junction bases outside the gene matches: 7. The germline gives CDR1 KGHSH, CDR2 LQKENI. The CDR3 has 19 residues. The CDR3 sequence: CASSPPSGLAGAPSYEQYF. The CDR3 DNA reads TGTGCCAGCTCACCACCCTCGGGACTAGCGGGAGCGCCCTCCTACGAGCAGTACTTC.